The 28 T cell receptor beta chains presented below share a single source sample, sequenced in a study of CD8+ T cells in alopecia areata. Treatment described: oral pan-JAK inhibitor, 5-10 mg twice daily. RNA was isolated and reverse transcribed to cDNA, the sequencing template. Profiling relied on immunoSEQ multiplex PCR, and the TCRdb table lists in-frame clones only, not all of them. The sample holds 110,000 to 150,000 clones; 45% to 60% are singletons and the top ten take less than 20%. Sequencing was performed on CD8+ T cells sorted from blood, taken at week 4, from a patient treated with tofacitinib. All receptors come from a human donor with alopecia areata.

This chain links TRBV7-9 with TRBJ1-2; 11 nucleotides line up with TRBD1. CDR1 is SEHNR, CDR2 FQNEAQ, per germline (reference sequence). The CDR3 runs 15 residues. Trimming took 4 bases from V and 4 from J; bases not matched to a gene: 5. CDR3: CASSSGQGGRYGYTF. For the CDR3, the DNA is TGTGCCAGCAGCTCGGGACAGGGGGGCCGCTATGGCTACACCTTC. The full variable domain, its missing parts supplied by reference TRBV7-9 and TRBJ1-2, is DTGVSQNPRHKITKRGQNVTFRCDPISEHNRLYWYRQTLGQGPEFLTYFQNEAQLEKSRLLSDRFSAERPKGSFSTLEIQRTEQGDSAMYLCASSSGQGGRYGYTFGSGTRLTVV.

The chain recombines TRBV13 with TRBJ2-3; D uncertain. The CDR3 runs to 13 residues. CDR1 is PRHDT, CDR2 FYEKMQ, per germline (reference sequence). V shed 4 bases and J shed 2 bases, with 7 bases lying between them. The CDR3 sequence: CASSSETTDTQYF. Here the CDR3 DNA reads TGTGCCAGCAGCTCTGAGACCACAGATACGCAGTATTTT.

The chain couples TRBV9 to TRBJ2-7; the match to TRBD1 covers 11 bases. This CDR3 spans 14 amino acids. The germline CDR1 and CDR2 sequences are SGDLS and YYNGEE. V lost 4 bases to trimming and J lost 5 bases; unmatched junction nucleotides: 5. For the CDR3, the DNA is TGTGCCAGCAGCTTTGGACAGGGGGCCCACGAGCAGTACTTC. Translating it yields CASSFGQGAHEQYF.

There are a few counts of this clone. This chain uses TRBV4-1 with TRBJ2-2; no clear D gene. The CDR3 is 16 residues long. The V end was cut by 0 bases, the J end by 2 bases, with 10 bases between. Germline CDR1 reads MGHRA; CDR2 reads YSYEKL. CDR3 in DNA: TGCGCCAGCAGCCAAGATCGTCCAGTTAACACCGGGGAGCTGTTTTTT. The encoded protein is CASSQDRPVNTGELFF.

This chain connects TRBV6-1 to TRBJ2-1; perhaps TRBD2 as D (5 bases). Germline lookup yields CDR1 MNHNS and CDR2 SASEGT. The V and J ends lost 8 bases and 7 bases respectively, with 15 bases between them. This CDR3 is built from 13 residues. CDR3 sequence: CASSSGELNEQFF. The CDR3 DNA reads TGTGCCAGCTCGTCTGGGGAGTTGAATGAGCAGTTCTTC.

The chain links TRBV30 to TRBJ2-5; either TRBD1 or TRBD2 may supply D (6 bases each). This CDR3 is 12 amino acids long. V lost 4 bases and J 5 bases, leaving 11 bases between the germline ends. The germline gives CDR1 GTSNPN, CDR2 SVGIG (reference sequence). CDR3 region: CAWNTGRETQYF. The CDR3 bases are TGTGCCTGGAACACAGGGAGGGAGACCCAGTACTTC.

In this sample, this clone turned up a few times. The chain combines TRBV5-6 with TRBJ2-7; D ambiguous. The CDR3 length is 14 residues. Trimming pared 2 bases from V and 4 bases from J, leaving 13 bases between. CDR1 SGHDT and CDR2 YYEEEE come from the germline V gene. In DNA form, the CDR3 reads TGTGCCAGCAGCTTTTCCGGAGAAGCGTACGAGCAGTACTTC. This sequence encodes CASSFSGEAYEQYF.

This clone was counted a single time. The J gene is TRBJ2-7, the V gene TRBV4-1; D gene uncertain. Germline values: CDR1 MGHRA, CDR2 YSYEKL. V was pared by 0 bases and J by 5 bases, with 14 bases between. CDR3 length equals 15 residues. Here the CDR3 DNA reads TGCGCCAGCAGCCAAGATCCGCCAGCTTCAGACGAGCAGTACTTC. It translates to CASSQDPPASDEQYF.

The V call is TRBV2, the J call TRBJ1-1; 7 bases are a match to TRBD1. Germline trimming cut 4 bases from V and 3 bases from J; bases unmatched to any gene: 8. The CDR3 totals 15 residues. Per germline, CDR1 SNHLY and CDR2 FYNNEI. The CDR3 DNA reads as TGTGCCAGCAGTGGAACAGGGGTGCCCTACACTGAAGCTTTCTTT. Amino acids: CASSGTGVPYTEAFF. The full variable domain, in which reference TRBV2 and TRBJ1-1 provide the parts outside the CDR3, is EPEVTQTPSHQVTQMGQEVILRCVPISNHLYFYWYRQILGQKVEFLVSFYNNEISEKSEIFDDQFSVERPDGSNFTLKIRSTKLEDSAMYFCASSGTGVPYTEAFFGQGTRLTVV.

The chain employs TRBV13 and TRBJ1-6; possible D gene TRBD1, 5 bases. This CDR3 spans 12 amino acids. The germline V and J ends were trimmed by 8 bases and 7 bases, with 9 bases remaining between them. CDR1 is PRHDT, CDR2 FYEKMQ, per germline (reference sequence). CDR3 loop: CASEGRNSPLHF. DNA for the CDR3: TGTGCCAGCGAGGGGCGGAATTCACCCCTCCACTTT.

This clone has only a few counts. The J gene is TRBJ2-7, the V gene TRBV4-3; TRBD2 matches 9 bases. With 0 bases clipped from V and 2 bases from J, the junction kept 11 bases outside the gene matches. Germline CDR1 reads LGHNA; CDR2 reads YSLEER. The CDR3 has 18 residues. Here the CDR3 reads CASSQDGLAGISTYEQYF. CDR3 sequence (DNA): TGCGCCAGCAGCCAAGATGGGCTAGCGGGGATTAGCACCTACGAGCAGTACTTC.

At least ten counts were recorded for this clone. The rearrangement uses TRBV27 and TRBJ2-7, with D hard to call. The ends were cut back, 8 bases at V and 0 bases at J, with 20 bases in the middle. The CDR3 spans 16 residues. The germline CDR1 and CDR2 sequences are MNHEY and SMNVEV (reference sequence). Here the CDR3 reads CASSLLVGSFSYEQYF. The DNA of the CDR3 is TGTGCCAGCTCCCTCCTTGTGGGGTCCTTCTCCTACGAGCAGTACTTC.

The chain has TRBV10-3 and TRBJ1-1; D possibly corresponds to TRBD1 (6 bases). V lost 5 bases and J lost 1, with 11 bases in between. Germline CDR1 ENHRY, CDR2 SYGVKD. CDR3 length: 14 amino acids. This CDR3 is CAISYRESNTEAFF. The CDR3 nucleotides are TGTGCCATCAGTTACAGGGAATCGAACACTGAAGCTTTCTTT.

Only one count was recorded for this clone. The chain links TRBV12-5 to TRBJ2-7, with D unresolved. This CDR3 spans 12 amino acids. CDR1 and CDR2 from the germline V gene are LGHNT and FRNRAP. V was pared by 3 bases and J by 6 bases, with 9 bases between. Here the CDR3 reads CASGFREPEQYF. The CDR3 region has the DNA TGTGCTAGTGGTTTTCGAGAGCCCGAGCAGTACTTC.

This clone occurred many times. The V and J genes are TRBV7-3 and TRBJ2-1, with a tentative D call TRBD1 (5 bases). This CDR3 is built from 15 residues. Trimming cost V 2 bases and J 7 bases, with 15 bases left between them. Germline-derived CDR1 and CDR2 are SGHTA and FQGTGA. The CDR3 nucleotides read TGTGCCAGCAGCTTAGATGTTGTGGGGCGTAATGAGCAGTTCTTC. Its translation is CASSLDVVGRNEQFF.

This clone has only a few counts. The rearrangement uses TRBV7-9 and TRBJ2-2; 7 bases are a match to TRBD2. V shed 8 bases, J shed 3 bases, and the junction held 9 bases outside the gene matches. Germline V gene lookup returns CDR1 SEHNR and CDR2 FQNEAQ (reference sequence). CDR3 length: 15 amino acids. CDR3 sequence: CASPAGLVDTGELFF. CDR3 DNA sequence: TGTGCCAGCCCAGCGGGGCTAGTCGACACCGGGGAGCTGTTTTTT.

This clone was picked up a small number of times. V and J are TRBV29-1 and TRBJ1-3, with 8 nucleotides matching TRBD1. The germline CDR1 and CDR2 sequences are SQVTM and ANQGSEA. The CDR3 has 12 residues. In DNA form, the CDR3 reads TGCATCTTCAGGGGGCCTGGAAACACCATATATTTT. Translated: CIFRGPGNTIYF. Drawing the rest from reference TRBV29-1 and TRBJ1-3, the complete variable domain is SAVISQKPSRDICQRGTSLTIQCQVDSQVTMMFWYRQQPGQSLTLIATANQGSEATYESGFVIDKFPISRPNLTFSTLTVSNMSPEDSSIYLCIFRGPGNTIYFGEGSWLTVV.

This clone was seen a few times. The CDR3 nucleotides are TGTGCCATCAGTCACGAGGGACAAGAGACCCAGTACTTC. Encoded protein: CAISHEGQETQYF. The rearrangement joins TRBV10-3 to TRBJ2-5; D perhaps matches TRBD2 (5 bases). Germline lookup yields CDR1 ENHRY and CDR2 SYGVKD. Trimming left V 5 bases short and J 2 bases short, with 9 bases between. This CDR3 spans 13 amino acids.

The chain combines TRBV9 with TRBJ2-2; 8 bases match TRBD1. Germline CDR1 reads SGDLS; CDR2 reads YYNGEE. The CDR3 runs to 16 residues. With 4 bases clipped from V and 1 base from J, the junction kept 6 bases outside the gene matches. The CDR3 spells CASSSQDRENTGELFF. CDR3 coding DNA: TGTGCCAGCAGCTCCCAGGACAGGGAGAACACCGGGGAGCTGTTTTTT.

The J gene is TRBJ2-3, the V gene TRBV2, with TRBD2 matching over 7 bases. V dropped 8 bases and J dropped 2; count of bases not matched to a gene: 4. The CDR3 has 13 residues. Germline CDR1 and CDR2: SNHLY and FYNNEI. The CDR3 region has the DNA TGTGCCAGCCTGGCGGGGGACACAGATACGCAGTATTTT. Amino acids: CASLAGDTDTQYF.

V and J are TRBV5-4 and TRBJ2-6, with unresolved D. Germline-derived CDR1 and CDR2 are SGHNT and YYREEE (reference sequence). CDR3 length equals 15 residues. Trimming pared 1 base from V and 2 bases from J, leaving 7 bases between. The CDR3 region has the DNA TGTGCCAGCAGCTTGATGGGTGCTGGGGCCAACGTCCTGACTTTC. This sequence encodes CASSLMGAGANVLTF.

This rearrangement joins TRBV27 to TRBJ2-1; tentative D call: TRBD1 (6 bases). The CDR3 length is 17 residues. Per the germline V gene, CDR1 is MNHEY and CDR2 is SMNVEV (reference sequence). Trimming left V 2 bases short and J 4 bases short, with 18 bases between. CDR3 DNA sequence: TGTGCCAGCAGTTTACCCACCGACAGGCTCGGTTACAATGAGCAGTTCTTC. Amino acids: CASSLPTDRLGYNEQFF.

V and J are TRBV6-5 and TRBJ1-2; D perhaps matches TRBD1 (5 bases). CDR1 MNHEY and CDR2 SVGAGI come from the germline V gene. The V and J ends lost 0 bases and 2 bases respectively, with 13 bases between them. This CDR3 spans 16 amino acids. The CDR3 sequence: CASSYSSEGSNYGYTF. CDR3 coding DNA: TGTGCCAGCAGTTACTCCTCCGAGGGGTCCAACTATGGCTACACCTTC.

This clone was detected only a few times. This chain links TRBV4-3 with TRBJ2-3; D call uncertain. From germline, CDR1 is LGHNA and CDR2 YSLEER. V lost 0 bases and J 4 bases, leaving 8 bases between the germline ends. The CDR3 has 14 amino acids. As DNA, the CDR3 is TGCGCCAGCAGCCAAGATCTTGGCGCAGATACGCAGTATTTT. This encodes CASSQDLGADTQYF.

This sequence joins TRBV29-1 and TRBJ1-5, with TRBD1 matching 9 bases. The CDR3 runs 14 residues. Per the germline V gene, CDR1 is SQVTM and CDR2 is ANQGSEA. V lost 6 bases to trimming and J lost 7 bases; unmatched junction nucleotides: 10. CDR3 bases: TGCAGCGTAGTTACAGGGGGCTCGGGACAGCCCCAGCATTTT. Protein: CSVVTGGSGQPQHF.

The V gene is TRBV6-5, the J gene TRBJ2-5; D gene uncertain. Trimming removed 2 bases from V and 3 bases from J, with 7 bases in between. Germline loops: CDR1 MNHEY, CDR2 SVGAGI. The CDR3 consists of 13 residues. CDR3 residues: CASSYDWEETQYF. The CDR3 coding sequence is TGTGCCAGCAGTTACGACTGGGAAGAGACCCAGTACTTC.

The count of this clone is one. The chain employs TRBV29-1 and TRBJ1-1, with no clear D. Germline CDR1 SQVTM, CDR2 ANQGSEA. This CDR3 contains 12 residues. V gave up 0 bases and J gave up 7 bases, with 9 bases separating them. CDR3 DNA sequence: TGCAGCGTTGAAGATCGGAGCCTTGAAGCTTTCTTT. Translated: CSVEDRSLEAFF.

The chain employs TRBV23-1 and TRBJ1-5, with D uncertain. TRBV23-1 is classed as an ORF, of uncertain function. V was trimmed by 1 base and J by 9 bases, leaving 25 bases between them. The CDR3 has 18 amino acids. The CDR3 bases are TGCGCCAGCAGTCAATTGGCTGGCAGAGCCTGCTGCAGGCGGCCCCAGCATTTT. This sequence encodes CASSQLAGRACCRRPQHF.